The rows below give T cell receptor beta chains drawn from one sample of a study of T cells in Graves' hyperthyroidism and ophthalmopathy. In TCRdb, the multiplex PCR reads were re-called with MiXCR into one record per CDR3 protein. The sample has approximately 380,000 distinct CDR3 sequences, about 18% seen once. The sequenced sample consisted of blood. These receptors originate from a woman between 18 and 29 years old with Graves' hyperthyroidism. The CDR3 runs from the conserved cysteine through the conserved F or W. Each record gives: J gene, D gene, clone size, V gene, CDR3 DNA, CDR3 protein. D genes are given only for firm matches. For some rows the clone size is stated as once, few or many, or as a class when expanded; others skip it.

TRBJ1-2 | TRBD1 | NA | TRBV5-6 | TGTGCCAGCAGCCGTGGACAGGGGTTTAACTATGGCTACACCTTC | CASSRGQGFNYGYTF
TRBJ2-5 | NA | NA | TRBV5-1 | TGCGCCAGCAGCAGTGAAACGTACCAAGAGACCCAGTACTTC | CASSSETYQETQYF
TRBJ1-2 | NA | many | TRBV7-9 | TGTGCCAGCAGCCTCCTCATGGTGGCCCCCTATGGCTACACCTTC | CASSLLMVAPYGYTF
TRBJ2-5 | NA | NA | TRBV5-1 | TGCGCCAGCAGCTTGCGAGGGGGACCGAGTAGGGAGACCCAGTACTTC | CASSLRGGPSRETQYF
TRBJ1-1 | NA | many | TRBV6-5 | TGTGCCAGCAGTACGCGACAGGTGGGGGCGGGCACTGAAGCTTTCTTT | CASSTRQVGAGTEAFF
TRBJ1-1 | NA | many | TRBV28 | TGTGCCAGCAGTTTAGGACCCATTGGGGGGAGAGGCCTCACTGAAGCTTTCTTT | CASSLGPIGGRGLTEAFF
TRBJ2-5 | TRBD2 | NA | TRBV9 | TGTGCCAGCAGCCACCCTCGAGTAGCTAGCGGGGGGGGGCCGATGGAGACCCAGTACTTC | CASSHPRVASGGGPMETQYF
TRBJ2-7 | NA | many | TRBV5-1 | TGCGCCAGCAGCTTACACACCTACTCCTACGAGCAGTACTTC | CASSLHTYSYEQYF
TRBJ1-1 | NA | many | TRBV27 | TGTGCCAGCAGTTCCTGGGTGGACACTGAAGCTTTCTTT | CASSSWVDTEAFF
TRBJ1-6 | TRBD1 | NA | TRBV6-5 | TGTGCCAGCAGTTCTAACGCCGGGACAGGGAGTTCACCCCTCCACTTT | CASSSNAGTGSSPLHF
TRBJ1-1 | NA | many | TRBV25-1 | TGTGCTACCGGGGGGACTGAAGCTTTCTTT | CATGGTEAFF
TRBJ1-3 | NA | many | TRBV5-1 | TGCGCCAGCAGCTCCGGCAGGGCCCCTGGAAACACCATATATTTT | CASSSGRAPGNTIYF
TRBJ1-1 | NA | NA | TRBV7-3 | TGTGCCAGCAGCGGCTCAAAGAACACTGAAGCTTTCTTT | CASSGSKNTEAFF
TRBJ1-4 | NA | many | TRBV12-3/TRBV12-4 | TGTGCCAGCAGTACGGAGGATCGTAGGGAAAAACTGTTTTTT | CASSTEDRREKLFF
TRBJ2-7 | NA | NA | TRBV2 | TGTGCCAGCAGTGAGGAAGGGAACCTCTACGAGCAGTACTTC | CASSEEGNLYEQYF
TRBJ2-7 | NA | NA | TRBV7-8 | TGTGCCAGCAGCCCCCGGGCTAACCCCTACGAGCAGTACTTC | CASSPRANPYEQYF
TRBJ2-7 | TRBD1 | many | TRBV7-9 | TGTGCCAGCAGCCGGACAGGATCCGACGAGCAGTACTTC | CASSRTGSDEQYF
TRBJ2-6 | NA | many | TRBV15 | TGTGCCACCAGCAGAACCTTCTGGGGGTCTGGGGCCAACGTCCTGACTTTC | CATSRTFWGSGANVLTF
TRBJ2-6 | NA | NA | TRBV19 | TGTGCCAGTAAGGCAGACCCCTCTGGGGCCAACGTCCTGACTTTC | CASKADPSGANVLTF
TRBJ2-3 | NA | NA | TRBV12-3/TRBV12-4 | TGTGCCAGCAGGTATTCCTATCTGGATACGCAGTATTTT | CASRYSYLDTQYF
TRBJ1-2 | NA | many | TRBV12-5 | TGTGCTAGTGGGGATAATAGTGTGGGTGGCTACACCTTC | CASGDNSVGGYTF